The 23 T cell receptor beta chains below were found in one sample sequenced in a study. TCRdb independently ran MiXCR on the 5' RACE reads; one entry per CDR3 protein. The sample has about 57,000 distinct CDR3 sequences, around 26% seen once. Material for sequencing was tumor-infiltrating memory CD4+ T cells sorted from the breast tumor. Subset described: memory CD4+ T cells, CD4+CD45RO+CD25-. The receptor set was obtained from a female donor with breast cancer.

This rearrangement joins TRBV5-1 to TRBJ2-1, with D perhaps matching TRBD1 or TRBD2 (5 bases each). CDR1 is SGHRS and CDR2 is YFSETQ in the germline V gene. Trimming stripped 7 bases from V and 2 bases from J, with 16 bases between. The CDR3 has 15 amino acids. In DNA form, the CDR3 reads TGCGCCAGCTCCCTGGGGGATGGGGCCTACAATGAGCAGTTCTTC. Translated, it gives CASSLGDGAYNEQFF.

This clonotype was counted a single time. V and J are TRBV6-6 and TRBJ1-1; TRBD1 might be the D (5 bases). Trimming removed 2 bases from V and 6 bases from J, with 7 bases in between. Per germline, CDR1 MNHNY and CDR2 SVGAGI (reference sequence). CDR3 size: 12 residues. CDR3 coding DNA: TGTGCCAGCAGTTACGGGGGATCTGAAGCTTTCTTT. The encoded protein is CASSYGGSEAFF.

The chain has TRBV9 and TRBJ2-1, with D uncertain. Germline lookup yields CDR1 SGDLS and CDR2 YYNGEE. This CDR3 has 15 residues. V lost 2 bases and J lost 7, with 16 bases in between. CDR3 DNA: TGTGCCAGCAGCGTGGTCGGAGCTACGGCGAATGAGCAGTTCTTC. Its protein product is CASSVVGATANEQFF.

There are a few counts of this clonotype. The rearrangement joins TRBV6-2 or TRBV6-3 to TRBJ1-6; 8 positions match TRBD1. V lost 6 bases and J lost 7; bases outside the gene matches: 5. From germline, CDR1 is MNHEY and CDR2 SVGEGT. The CDR3 runs to 14 residues. The CDR3 DNA follows: TGTGCCAGCAGCCGAGACAGGGGCAATTCACCCCTCCACTTT. Its protein product is CASSRDRGNSPLHF.

The chain links TRBV30 to TRBJ2-7; D is possibly TRBD1 (6 bases). With 4 bases removed from V and 2 bases from J, the gap between germline ends came to 9 bases. The germline gives CDR1 GTSNPN, CDR2 SVGIG (reference sequence). CDR3 length: 12 amino acids. The CDR3 loop is CAWNRDPYEQYF. The CDR3 DNA reads as TGTGCCTGGAACAGGGACCCCTACGAGCAGTACTTC.

The chain links TRBV9 to TRBJ2-6; D ambiguous. CDR3 size: 12 residues. V was clipped by 4 bases and J by 5 bases, with 4 bases between them. Per germline, CDR1 SGDLS and CDR2 YYNGEE. DNA for the CDR3: TGTGCCAGCAGCCTCCGGGCCAACGTCCTGACTTTC. It codes for CASSLRANVLTF.

The rearrangement uses TRBV29-1 and TRBJ2-3; D assignment may be TRBD1 or TRBD2 (6 bases each). The CDR3 consists of 17 residues. The ends were cut back, 0 bases at V and 4 bases at J, with 20 bases in the middle. Germline V gene lookup returns CDR1 SQVTM and CDR2 ANQGSEA. CDR3 nucleotides: TGCAGCGTTGAAGAAGGGGGGATACAAATGGCGCCAGATACGCAGTATTTT. Protein: CSVEEGGIQMAPDTQYF.

This chain joins TRBV5-5 and TRBJ2-2, with D unresolved. The CDR3 spans 13 residues. Trimming pared 4 bases from V and 7 bases from J, leaving 11 bases between. CDR1 is SGHKS and CDR2 is YYEKEE in the germline V gene (reference sequence). Written as DNA, the CDR3 is TGTGCCAGCAGCCGTGTGGGGTTCGGGGAGCTGTTTTTT. Translation gives CASSRVGFGELFF.

This clonotype was seen at least ten times. The genes are TRBV4-1 and TRBJ2-1; 11 positions agree with TRBD2. The ends lost 4 bases at V and 7 bases at J; junction bases unmatched: 12. CDR3 length: 17 residues. Germline CDR1 MGHRA, CDR2 YSYEKL. DNA for the CDR3: TGCGCCAGCAGCCGAGCGGGACTAGCGGTCCTGGGGAATGAGCAGTTCTTC. Translating gives CASSRAGLAVLGNEQFF.

The chain has TRBV2 and TRBJ2-3, with 11 nucleotides matching TRBD2. The CDR3 extends over 16 amino acids. CDR1 and CDR2 (germline): SNHLY, FYNNEI. V was pared by 6 bases and J by 2 bases, with 7 bases of the junction left unmatched. The CDR3 DNA reads TGTGCCAGCAGATTCGGACTAGCGGGCCTCACAGATACGCAGTATTTT. It codes for CASRFGLAGLTDTQYF.

The chain has TRBV28 and TRBJ2-7; no firm D call. This CDR3 is 12 amino acids long. The ends were cut back, 2 bases at V and 1 base at J, with 3 bases in the middle. The germline gives CDR1 MDHEN, CDR2 SYDVKM. The CDR3: CASSLQSYEQYF. The CDR3 bases are TGTGCCAGCAGTTTACAGTCCTACGAGCAGTACTTC.

This clonotype was picked up a small number of times. This chain connects TRBV5-1 to TRBJ1-2, with D hard to call. V lost 0 bases and J lost 8, with 11 bases in between. This CDR3 region has 13 residues. Germline values: CDR1 SGHRS, CDR2 YFSETQ. The CDR3 sequence: CASSLDPKQGYTF. The CDR3 DNA reads as TGCGCCAGCAGCTTGGACCCCAAGCAGGGCTACACCTTC.

The V call is TRBV5-1, the J call TRBJ1-1; D uncertain. Germline CDR1 and CDR2: SGHRS and YFSETQ. This CDR3 has 12 residues. This chain's CDR3 is CLSLVSGTEAFF. DNA of the CDR3: TGCTTGTCTTTGGTATCGGGCACTGAAGCTTTCTTT.

The chain carries TRBV5-1 and TRBJ2-7; D is unresolved. V was clipped by 0 bases and J by 3 bases, with 10 bases between them. CDR1 SGHRS and CDR2 YFSETQ come from the germline V gene. This CDR3 has 14 amino acids. The CDR3 protein is CASSLGQAYYEQYF. DNA of the CDR3: TGCGCCAGCAGCTTGGGGCAGGCTTACTACGAGCAGTACTTC.

This clonotype was recorded at least ten times. V and J are TRBV20-1 and TRBJ2-1; no reliable D call. CDR3 size: 12 residues. V was shortened by 0 bases and J by 9 bases, with 9 bases between the two germline ends. Germline V gene sequence: CDR1 DFQATT, CDR2 SNEGSKA (reference sequence). In nucleotides, the CDR3 is TGCAGTGCTAGAGATCTGGGTGGTGAGCAGTTCTTC. This translates into CSARDLGGEQFF.

Comment on this clonotype: The junction differs from germline at one of its ends, possibly a read error. J is TRBJ2-5 and V is TRBV6-1, with 9 positions matching TRBD1. This CDR3 contains 14 residues. CDR1 is MNHNS, CDR2 SASEGT, per germline. CDR3: CASGEGTGQETQYF. Written as DNA, the CDR3 is TGTGCCAGCGGTGAAGGGACAGGGCAAGAGACCCAGTACTTC.

The V gene is TRBV5-5, the J gene TRBJ2-5; no definite D call. CDR1 is SGHKS, CDR2 YYEKEE, per germline (reference sequence). CDR3 length: 13 residues. V gave up 2 bases and J gave up 9 bases, with 14 bases separating them. CDR3 residues: CASSFLRFGAQYF. As DNA, the CDR3 is TGTGCCAGCAGCTTCTTACGGTTCGGAGCCCAGTACTTC. Using reference TRBV5-5 and TRBJ2-5 for the parts outside the CDR3, the full variable domain is DAGVTQSPTHLIKTRGQQVTLRCSPISGHKSVSWYQQVLGQGPQFIFQYYEKEERGRGNFPDRFSARQFPNYSSELNVNALLLGDSALYLCASSFLRFGAQYFGPGTRLLVL.

The chain links TRBV12-3 or TRBV12-4 to TRBJ1-2; D gene unclear. The length of the CDR3 is 13 residues. Trimming took 6 bases from V and 9 from J, leaving 17 bases between them. CDR3 DNA sequence: TGTGCCAGCAGCACCGAGACGGGTTTTAGCTACACCTTC. Protein: CASSTETGFSYTF.

The chain carries TRBV7-2 and TRBJ1-2; D remains ambiguous. In germline, CDR1 is SGHTA, CDR2 FQGNSA. With 1 base removed from V and 2 bases from J, the gap between germline ends came to 8 bases. This CDR3 comprises 14 residues. CDR3 coding DNA: TGTGCCAGCAGCTTAGGAAACCTGAACTATGGCTACACCTTC. This translates into CASSLGNLNYGYTF.

V and J are TRBV6-5 and TRBJ1-4, with 8 bases that match TRBD1. Germline V CDR1 and CDR2: MNHEY, SVGAGI. The ends lost 10 bases at V and 4 bases at J; junction bases unmatched: 14. This CDR3 region has 16 residues. The CDR3: CATNSGGASHNEKLFF. The CDR3 coding sequence is TGTGCCACGAATTCAGGGGGCGCATCCCATAATGAAAAACTGTTTTTT.

The chain carries TRBV7-3 and TRBJ1-4, with D unclear. The CDR3 runs 13 residues. Per germline, CDR1 SGHTA and CDR2 FQGTGA. V was pared by 1 base and J by 7 bases, with 7 bases between. CDR3 coding DNA: TGTGCCAGCAGCTTAAGTTTCGGTGAAAAACTGTTTTTT. It codes for CASSLSFGEKLFF.

This clonotype was detected only a few times. The chain couples TRBV28 to TRBJ2-7, with D unresolved. Trimming took 4 bases from V and 5 from J, leaving 9 bases between them. Germline V lookup: CDR1 MDHEN, CDR2 SYDVKM. This CDR3 region has 12 residues. The CDR3 bases are TGTGCCAGCAGTTCAAAGCCCAACGAGCAGTACTTC. As protein: CASSSKPNEQYF.

For the CDR3, the DNA is TGCAGTGCCAGCCGGGGTGGAGGAACAGATACGCAGTATTTT. It specifies CSASRGGGTDTQYF. The genes are TRBV20-1 and TRBJ2-3; D may be TRBD2 (5 bases). The ends were cut back, 6 bases at V and 3 bases at J, with 16 bases in the middle. The germline V gene has CDR1 DFQATT and CDR2 SNEGSKA (reference sequence). The CDR3 has 14 amino acids.